These 23 T cell receptor beta chains share one sample of origin, sequenced in a study of blood T cell repertoires in COVID-19. TCRdb's table, derived via immunoSEQ multiplex PCR, lists solely in-frame clones and lacks some. Altogether under 200,000 clones are present, roughly four fifths being singletons, with the ten largest covering over 10%. Input material: peripheral blood. These receptors all stem from a man aged 70-80 years who had recovered from COVID-19.

This sequence joins TRBV7-2 and TRBJ2-7; 8 positions agree with TRBD2. V was pared by 5 bases and J by 3 bases, with 3 bases of the junction left unmatched. Germline V gene data show CDR1 as SGHTA and CDR2 as FQGNSA. There are 13 residues in the CDR3. The CDR3 coding sequence is TGTGCCAGCAGCATCAGCGGGAGCTACGAGCAGTACTTC. This codes for CASSISGSYEQYF.

The chain combines TRBV4-3 with TRBJ2-3; 8 bases map to TRBD2. This CDR3 comprises 16 residues. V lost 0 bases and J lost 4; bases outside the gene matches: 6. In germline, CDR1 is LGHNA, CDR2 YSLEER. CDR3 loop: CASSQDSGGAADTQYF. For the CDR3, the DNA is TGCGCCAGCAGCCAAGATTCGGGGGGGGCAGCAGATACGCAGTATTTT.

This rearrangement joins TRBV29-1 to TRBJ2-5; 9 bases match TRBD2. CDR3 length: 13 amino acids. Germline V gene lookup returns CDR1 SQVTM and CDR2 ANQGSEA. V shed 8 bases and J 0 bases; nucleotides not matched to a gene: 4. The CDR3 sequence is CSTRLADQETQYF. DNA for the CDR3: TGCAGCACCCGACTAGCGGACCAAGAGACCCAGTACTTC.

This rearrangement joins TRBV7-9 to TRBJ2-5; 8 nucleotides align to TRBD1. Trimming cost V 2 bases and J 2 bases; bases outside gene matches: 4. Germline V lookup: CDR1 SEHNR, CDR2 FQNEAQ (reference sequence). The CDR3 consists of 15 residues. The CDR3 nucleotides are TGTGCCAGCAGCTTAAGGACAGGGAGGCAAGAGACCCAGTACTTC. It encodes CASSLRTGRQETQYF.

This clone was found once. The chain is built from TRBV6-5 and TRBJ2-5, with 8 bases fitting TRBD2. CDR1 MNHEY and CDR2 SVGAGI come from the germline V gene. The ends lost 5 bases at V and 4 bases at J; junction bases unmatched: 9. The CDR3 is 15 amino acids. This chain's CDR3 is CASSTTGGPIETQYF. In DNA form, the CDR3 reads TGTGCCAGCAGTACAACGGGAGGGCCCATAGAGACCCAGTACTTC.

The CDR3, as DNA: TGTGCCAGCAGTTCTCCTGGACAGTACAATGAGCAGTTCTTC. Residues: CASSSPGQYNEQFF. V is TRBV6-6 and J is TRBJ2-1, with a possible D match to TRBD1 (6 bases). This CDR3 has 14 amino acids. Looked up from germline, CDR1 is MNHNY and CDR2 is SVGAGI (reference sequence). The V gene lost 4 bases and the J gene lost 4 bases, with 11 bases spanning the gap.

The J gene is TRBJ2-7, the V gene TRBV6-2 or TRBV6-3, with TRBD2 identical over 15 bases. Germline CDR1 is MNHEY and CDR2 is SVGEGT. CDR3 length: 20 amino acids. The V gene end was trimmed by 2 bases and the J gene end by 0 bases; junction bases not matched to a gene: 11. For the CDR3, the DNA is TGTGCCAGCAGTTACGGCGGAGTTGGACTAGCGGGAGGGAACTCCTACGAGCAGTACTTC. This gives the protein CASSYGGVGLAGGNSYEQYF.

This sequence joins TRBV19 and TRBJ1-1, with D hard to call. Trimming removed 8 bases from V and 1 base from J, with 11 bases in between. The CDR3 is 13 amino acids. Germline CDR1 reads LNHDA; CDR2 reads SQIVND (reference sequence). As DNA, the CDR3 is TGTGCCAGTCGTGCGCTTCAGAACACTGAAGCTTTCTTT. Encoded protein: CASRALQNTEAFF.

The chain couples TRBV5-4 to TRBJ1-1; the match to TRBD1 covers 9 bases. Germline CDR1 is SGHNT and CDR2 is YYREEE (reference sequence). J gave up 3 bases and V 1 base, and 4 bases lay outside the gene matches. The CDR3 consists of 15 residues. This CDR3 reads CASSLLQGADTEAFF. CDR3 DNA: TGTGCCAGCAGCTTGTTACAGGGGGCAGACACTGAAGCTTTCTTT.

V and J are TRBV7-3 and TRBJ2-7, with TRBD2 identical over 7 bases. The V gene end was trimmed by 5 bases and the J gene end by 5 bases; junction bases not matched to a gene: 9. CDR3 length: 14 residues. Germline CDR1 SGHTA, CDR2 FQGTGA. The CDR3 is CASSLRGGSDEQYF. As DNA, the CDR3 is TGTGCCAGCAGCCTAAGGGGCGGGAGTGACGAGCAGTACTTC.

V is TRBV18 and J is TRBJ2-1, with TRBD2 matching 12 bases. CDR3 length: 15 amino acids. The V segment lost 5 bases and the J segment 7 bases; nucleotides outside the gene matches: 6. The V gene's germline CDR1 is KGHSH and CDR2 LQKENI. The CDR3 sequence: CASSRGLAGLNEQFF. In DNA form, the CDR3 reads TGTGCCAGCTCAAGGGGACTAGCGGGTTTGAATGAGCAGTTCTTC.

The chain employs TRBV5-1 and TRBJ2-7; 12 bases map to TRBD2. V lost 4 bases and J lost 6; bases outside the gene matches: 8. CDR1 and CDR2 (germline): SGHRS, YFSETQ. CDR3 size: 15 residues. CDR3 amino acids: CASSGGLAGRAEQYF. CDR3 coding DNA: TGCGCCAGCAGCGGTGGACTAGCGGGAAGAGCCGAGCAGTACTTC.

The genes are TRBV7-2 and TRBJ2-1; maybe TRBD2 (7 bases). Germline-derived CDR1 and CDR2 are SGHTA and FQGNSA. The CDR3 has 15 residues. Trimming shortened V by 5 bases and J by 0 bases, and 11 bases separated the two germline ends. The CDR3 region is CASSKGGSSYNEQFF. DNA of the CDR3: TGTGCCAGCAGCAAGGGGGGGAGCTCCTACAATGAGCAGTTCTTC.

The chain employs TRBV14 and TRBJ2-7; D remains unclear. CDR1 SGHDN and CDR2 FVKESK come from the germline V gene. The CDR3 length is 13 residues. The V gene lost 4 bases and the J gene lost 1 base, with 8 bases spanning the gap. This CDR3 reads CASSPFVSYEQYF. The CDR3 nucleotides read TGTGCCAGCAGCCCTTTCGTGTCCTACGAGCAGTACTTC.

The J gene is TRBJ1-6, the V gene TRBV30, with D uncertain. Between the trimmed V and J ends, which lost 2 bases and 13 bases, there was a span of 12 bases. This CDR3 region has 12 residues. CDR1 is GTSNPN and CDR2 is SVGIG in the germline V gene (reference sequence). The CDR3 sequence is CAWSFIKSPLHF. CDR3 nucleotide sequence: TGTGCCTGGAGTTTTATTAAATCGCCCCTCCACTTT.

The chain has TRBV7-2 and TRBJ1-1; 8 bases are shared with TRBD1. Germline assignment: CDR1 SGHTA and CDR2 FQGNSA. The junction had 7 bases not matched to a gene; V was cut back by 5 bases and J by 2 bases. This CDR3 comprises 15 residues. The CDR3 sequence: CASSTQGQGNTEAFF. CDR3 in DNA: TGTGCCAGCAGCACCCAAGGACAGGGCAACACTGAAGCTTTCTTT.

This clone was seen only a few times. The V call is TRBV6-1, the J call TRBJ1-5; tentative D call: TRBD1 (5 bases). Between the trimmed V and J ends, which lost 2 bases and 3 bases, there was a span of 8 bases. Germline CDR1 MNHNS, CDR2 SASEGT. The CDR3 covers 14 residues. Here the CDR3 DNA reads TGTGCCAGCAGTGAACAGGACATCAATCAGCCCCAGCATTTT. Protein: CASSEQDINQPQHF.

This clone was observed once. V is TRBV24-1 and J is TRBJ2-1; D not resolved. The germline CDR1 and CDR2 sequences are KGHDR and SFDVKD. Trimming pared 5 bases from V and 7 bases from J, leaving 11 bases between. This CDR3 contains 13 residues. CDR3 amino acids: CATSGSTGNEQFF. The DNA of the CDR3 is TGTGCCACCAGTGGATCTACGGGTAATGAGCAGTTCTTC.

Written as DNA, the CDR3 is TGCGCCAGCAGCTCCGGGACTCTGGACACCGGGGAGCTGTTTTTT. This gives the protein CASSSGTLDTGELFF. The chain joins TRBV5-1 to TRBJ2-2; a possible D gene is TRBD2 (6 bases). The CDR3 is 15 amino acids. The V end was cut by 3 bases, the J end by 3 bases, with 12 bases between. Germline V gene lookup returns CDR1 SGHRS and CDR2 YFSETQ.

This clone has a handful of counts. CDR3 in amino acids: CASSQVTLGRSYNEQFF. As DNA, the CDR3 is TGTGCCAGCAGCCAAGTCACACTAGGGCGCTCCTACAATGAGCAGTTCTTC. This sequence joins TRBV4-2 and TRBJ2-1; a weak D match, TRBD2 (5 bases). Germline lookup yields CDR1 LGHNA and CDR2 YNFKEQ. This CDR3 is 17 amino acids long. The germline V and J ends were trimmed by 1 base and 0 bases, with 13 bases remaining between them.

V is TRBV19 and J is TRBJ2-7; D gene ambiguous. The germline V gene has CDR1 LNHDA and CDR2 SQIVND (reference sequence). V was cut by 2 bases and J by 3 bases, with 11 bases left in between. The CDR3 runs to 14 residues. This chain's CDR3 is CASSINADSYEQYF. As DNA, the CDR3 is TGTGCCAGTAGTATAAATGCTGATAGCTACGAGCAGTACTTC.

In the case of this clone: The sample has other DNA sequences that encode this CDR3 too. The V gene is TRBV5-1, the J gene TRBJ1-1; 7 bases are shared with TRBD1. J gave up 2 bases and V 0 bases, and 1 base lay outside the gene matches. From germline, CDR1 is SGHRS and CDR2 YFSETQ. The CDR3 extends over 14 amino acids. The CDR3 DNA follows: TGCGCCAGCAGCTTGGACAGGGGAAACACTGAAGCTTTCTTT. Protein sequence: CASSLDRGNTEAFF.

The genes are TRBV18 and TRBJ2-7; 7 bases map to TRBD1. With 5 bases clipped from V and 0 bases from J, the junction kept 4 bases outside the gene matches. CDR1 and CDR2 from the germline V gene are KGHSH and LQKENI. The CDR3 spans 14 residues. This CDR3 reads CASSSGTASYEQYF. DNA of the CDR3: TGTGCCAGCTCATCCGGGACAGCCTCCTACGAGCAGTACTTC.